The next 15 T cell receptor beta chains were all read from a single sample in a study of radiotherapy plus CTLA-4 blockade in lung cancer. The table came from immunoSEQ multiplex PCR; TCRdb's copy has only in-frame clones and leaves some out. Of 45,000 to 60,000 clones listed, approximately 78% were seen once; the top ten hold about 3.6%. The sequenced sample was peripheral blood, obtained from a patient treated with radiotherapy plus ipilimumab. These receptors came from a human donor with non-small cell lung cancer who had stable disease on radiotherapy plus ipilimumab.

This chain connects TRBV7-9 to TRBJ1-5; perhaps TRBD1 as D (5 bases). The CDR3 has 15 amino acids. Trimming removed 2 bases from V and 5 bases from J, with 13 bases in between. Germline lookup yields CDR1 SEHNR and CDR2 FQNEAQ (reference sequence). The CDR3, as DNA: TGTGCCAGCAGCTTATCGAGTGCAGGGTATCAGCCCCAGCATTTT. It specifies CASSLSSAGYQPQHF.

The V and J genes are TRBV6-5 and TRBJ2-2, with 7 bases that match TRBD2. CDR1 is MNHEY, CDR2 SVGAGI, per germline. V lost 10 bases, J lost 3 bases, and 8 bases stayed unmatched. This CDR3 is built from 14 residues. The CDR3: CATSGLADTGELFF. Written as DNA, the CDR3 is TGTGCCACGAGCGGGCTAGCGGACACCGGGGAGCTGTTTTTT.

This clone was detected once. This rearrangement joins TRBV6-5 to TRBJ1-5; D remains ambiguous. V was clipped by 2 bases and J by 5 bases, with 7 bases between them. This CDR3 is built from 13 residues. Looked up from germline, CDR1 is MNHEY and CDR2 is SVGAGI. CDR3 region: CASSYGPHQPQHF. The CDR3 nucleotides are TGTGCCAGCAGTTACGGGCCCCATCAGCCCCAGCATTTT.

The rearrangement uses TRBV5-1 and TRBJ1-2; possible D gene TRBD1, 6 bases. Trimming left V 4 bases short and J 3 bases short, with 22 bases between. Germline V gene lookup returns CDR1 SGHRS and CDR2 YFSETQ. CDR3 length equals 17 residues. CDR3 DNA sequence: TGCGCCAGCAGCCGTAATACGATAGGCGGGGGCGACTATGGCTACACCTTC. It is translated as CASSRNTIGGGDYGYTF.

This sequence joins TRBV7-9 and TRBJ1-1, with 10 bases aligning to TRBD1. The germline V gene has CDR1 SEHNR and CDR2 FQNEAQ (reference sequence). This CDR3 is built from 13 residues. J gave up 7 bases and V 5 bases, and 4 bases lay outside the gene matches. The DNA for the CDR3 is TGTGCCAGCAGCGGGGGACAGGGGTTTGAAGCTTTCTTT. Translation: CASSGGQGFEAFF.

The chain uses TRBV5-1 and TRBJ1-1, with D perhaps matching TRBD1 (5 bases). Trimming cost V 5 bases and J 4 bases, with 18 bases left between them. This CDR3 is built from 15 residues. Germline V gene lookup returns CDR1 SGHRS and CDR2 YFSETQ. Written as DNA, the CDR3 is TGCGCCAGCAGTTTACTCCAGGGAGGTGGCACTGAAGCTTTCTTT. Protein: CASSLLQGGGTEAFF.

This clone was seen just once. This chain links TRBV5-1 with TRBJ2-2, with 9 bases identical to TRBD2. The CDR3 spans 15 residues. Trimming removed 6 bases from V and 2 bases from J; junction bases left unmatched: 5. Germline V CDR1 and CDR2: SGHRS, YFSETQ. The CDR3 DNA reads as TGCGCCAGCACCATGACTAGCGGTAACACCGGGGAGCTGTTTTTT. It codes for CASTMTSGNTGELFF. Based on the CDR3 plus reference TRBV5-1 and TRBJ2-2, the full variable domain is KAGVTQTPRYLIKTRGQQVTLSCSPISGHRSVSWYQQTPGQGLQFLFEYFSETQRNKGNFPGRFSGRQFSNSRSEMNVSTLELGDSALYLCASTMTSGNTGELFFGEGSRLTVL.

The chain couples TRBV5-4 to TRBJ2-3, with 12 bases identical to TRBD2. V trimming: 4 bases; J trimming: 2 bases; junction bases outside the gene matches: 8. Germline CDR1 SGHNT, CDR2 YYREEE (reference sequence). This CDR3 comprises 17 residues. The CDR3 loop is CASSLVGLAGSTDTQYF. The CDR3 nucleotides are TGTGCCAGCAGCCTGGTAGGACTAGCGGGGTCCACAGATACGCAGTATTTT.

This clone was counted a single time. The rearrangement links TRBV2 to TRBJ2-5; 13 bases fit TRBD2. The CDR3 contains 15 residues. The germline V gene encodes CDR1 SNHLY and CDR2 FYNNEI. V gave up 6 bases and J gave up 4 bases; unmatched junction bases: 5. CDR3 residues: CASRQGLAGRETQYF. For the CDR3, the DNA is TGTGCCAGCAGACAGGGACTAGCGGGGAGAGAGACCCAGTACTTC.

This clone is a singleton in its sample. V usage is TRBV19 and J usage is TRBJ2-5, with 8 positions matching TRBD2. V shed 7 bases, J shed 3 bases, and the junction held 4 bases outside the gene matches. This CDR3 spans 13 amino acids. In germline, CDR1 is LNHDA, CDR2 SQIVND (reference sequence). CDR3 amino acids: CASKPGLEETQYF. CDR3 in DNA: TGTGCCAGTAAACCGGGACTAGAAGAGACCCAGTACTTC. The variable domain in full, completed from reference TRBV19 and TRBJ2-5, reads DGGITQSPKYLFRKEGQNVTLSCEQNLNHDAMYWYRQDPGQGLRLIYYSQIVNDFQKGDIAEGYSVSREKKESFPLTVTSAQKNPTAFYLCASKPGLEETQYFGPGTRLLVL.

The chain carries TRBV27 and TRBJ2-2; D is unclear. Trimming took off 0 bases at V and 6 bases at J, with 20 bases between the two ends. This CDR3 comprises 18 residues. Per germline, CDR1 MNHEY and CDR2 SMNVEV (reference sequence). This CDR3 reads CASSLSPQLVVRPGELFF. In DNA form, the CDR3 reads TGTGCCAGCAGTTTATCACCCCAGCTAGTTGTGAGGCCCGGGGAGCTGTTTTTT.

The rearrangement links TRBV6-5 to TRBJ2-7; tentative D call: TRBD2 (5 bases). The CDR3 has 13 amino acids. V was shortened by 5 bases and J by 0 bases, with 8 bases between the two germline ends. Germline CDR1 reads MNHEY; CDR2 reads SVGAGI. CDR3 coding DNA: TGTGCCAGCAGTAGGACTCCCTCCTACGAGCAGTACTTC. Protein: CASSRTPSYEQYF.

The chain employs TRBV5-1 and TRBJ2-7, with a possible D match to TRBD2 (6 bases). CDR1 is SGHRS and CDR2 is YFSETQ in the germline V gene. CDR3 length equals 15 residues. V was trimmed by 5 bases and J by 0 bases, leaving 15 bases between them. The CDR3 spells CASRPGLTSSYEQYF. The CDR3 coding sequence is TGCGCCAGCAGACCGGGGTTGACTAGCTCCTACGAGCAGTACTTC. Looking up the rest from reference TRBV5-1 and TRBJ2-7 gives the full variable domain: KAGVTQTPRYLIKTRGQQVTLSCSPISGHRSVSWYQQTPGQGLQFLFEYFSETQRNKGNFPGRFSGRQFSNSRSEMNVSTLELGDSALYLCASRPGLTSSYEQYFGPGTRLTVT.

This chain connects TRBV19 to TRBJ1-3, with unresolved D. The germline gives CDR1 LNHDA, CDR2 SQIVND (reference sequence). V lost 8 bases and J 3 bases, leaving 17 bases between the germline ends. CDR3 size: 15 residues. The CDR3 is CASSGNGWIGNTIYF. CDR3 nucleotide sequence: TGTGCCAGTTCGGGGAATGGATGGATTGGAAACACCATATATTTT.

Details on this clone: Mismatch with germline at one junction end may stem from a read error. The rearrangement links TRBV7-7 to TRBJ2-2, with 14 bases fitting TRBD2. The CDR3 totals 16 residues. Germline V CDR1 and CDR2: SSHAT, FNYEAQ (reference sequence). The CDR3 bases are TGTGCTAGCAGCCAGACTAGCGGGAGGGCCACCGGGGAGCTGTTTTTT. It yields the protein CASSQTSGRATGELFF.